The present T cell receptor beta chain was sequenced within a study of blood T cells in healthy people across ages. V was clipped by 5 bases and J by 7 bases; unmatched bases: 6. The length of the CDR3 is 15 residues. CDR1 SGHTA and CDR2 FQGTGA come from the germline V gene. Using a J-beta primer mix together with a sample-barcoded 5' primer, a second PCR was run for roughly 6 to 11 cycles. TCRdb reanalysed the 5' RACE reads using MiXCR and keeps one entry per CDR3 protein. Here the sample spans around 790,000 distinct CDR3 sequences, 44% being singletons. This clonotype has just one count. Its antigen remains unidentified. Study-wide findings and caveats: Researchers said unsorted PBMCs prevented a conclusive naive versus antigen-experienced comparison.

The TCR comes from a man between 60 and 75 years old in good health. The V gene is TRBV7-3, the J gene TRBJ2-2; TRBD1 agrees at 11 bases. Sequencing input: blood. The CDR3 DNA reads as TGTGCCAGCAGCGACGGGACAGGGGGTGTCGGGGAGCTGTTTTTT. Its protein product is CASSDGTGGVGELFF.